Ten or more counts support the clone carrying this TCR beta chain. The antigen remains unidentified. This entry comes from a study of blood T cells in healthy people across ages. General study findings and limits: Long-lived donors carried more naive CD4+ cells and greater diversity than aged donors. From one million sequenced T cells, diversity estimates were lower bounds.

The length of the CDR3 is 13 residues. Trimming pared 4 bases from V and 0 bases from J, leaving 9 bases between. Germline CDR1 and CDR2: SQVTM and ANQGSEA. A second PCR, run for roughly 7 to 12 cycles, used a sample-barcoded 5' primer plus a J-beta primer mix. TCRdb processed the 5' RACE reads anew with MiXCR; each CDR3 protein has one entry. The sample holds about 930,000 distinct CDR3 sequences, about 27% seen once. This same sample was also taken into another study, of T cells of mothers and their children.

The sequenced sample consisted of blood. This receptor was obtained from a woman aged 40 to 55 in good health. The rearrangement links TRBV29-1 to TRBJ1-2; a weak D match, TRBD1 (6 bases). The CDR3 DNA reads TGCAGCGTTGGACAGGTAGCTAACTATGGCTACACCTTC. Its translation is CSVGQVANYGYTF.